The 15 T cell receptor beta chains below all came from one sample that was sequenced in a study of T-cell memory formation after mild COVID-19. TCRdb re-analysed the 5' RACE reads in MiXCR, keeping a single row per CDR3 protein. The sample lists fewer than 250,000 distinct CDR3 sequences, around 25% occurring once. Material: PBMCs or a T cell subset sorted from them (not recorded which). The receptors here all came from an adult woman who had mild COVID-19 (a few samples of this study predate the infection). Cell type and time point are not known.

This chain uses TRBV7-9 with TRBJ2-5, with D perhaps matching TRBD1 or TRBD2 (5 bases each). CDR3 length equals 15 residues. Germline CDR1 reads SEHNR; CDR2 reads FQNEAQ (reference sequence). Trimming removed 0 bases at V and 1 base at J, with 9 bases between. This CDR3 is CASSLASGTQETQYF. The CDR3 coding sequence is TGTGCCAGCAGCTTAGCCTCGGGGACCCAAGAGACCCAGTACTTC.

For the CDR3, the DNA is TGTGCCAGCTCACCGGGGGACAGGGGCTTTCCTGAAGCTTTCTTT. It codes for CASSPGDRGFPEAFF. The rearrangement uses TRBV18 and TRBJ1-1, with 10 bases lining up with TRBD1. Germline V gene data show CDR1 as KGHSH and CDR2 as LQKENI. With 3 bases clipped from V and 6 bases from J, the junction kept 7 bases outside the gene matches. The CDR3 runs 15 residues.

The rearrangement links TRBV5-1 to TRBJ2-3; D is uncertain. CDR3 length: 18 residues. The germline CDR1 and CDR2 sequences are SGHRS and YFSETQ. V was trimmed by 0 bases and J by 4 bases, leaving 21 bases between them. DNA for the CDR3: TGCGCCAGCAGCTTGGGTGCAGAACGGGCAGTCGCGGCAGATACGCAGTATTTT. This translates into CASSLGAERAVAADTQYF. Filled out from reference TRBV5-1 and TRBJ2-3, the complete variable domain reads KAGVTQTPRYLIKTRGQQVTLSCSPISGHRSVSWYQQTPGQGLQFLFEYFSETQRNKGNFPGRFSGRQFSNSRSEMNVSTLELGDSALYLCASSLGAERAVAADTQYFGPGTRLTVL.

In its sample, this clonotype was seen many times. The chain is built from TRBV20-1 and TRBJ1-1, with D possibly being TRBD1 (6 bases). V lost 0 bases and J lost 1, with 9 bases in between. This CDR3 is built from 14 residues. The germline CDR1 and CDR2 sequences are DFQATT and SNEGSKA (reference sequence). The CDR3 DNA reads as TGCAGTGCTAGAGATCAACAGGGGAACACTGAAGCTTTCTTT. Translated: CSARDQQGNTEAFF.

V gene TRBV5-4 combines with J gene TRBJ2-3; D is perhaps TRBD2 (5 bases). From germline, CDR1 is SGHNT and CDR2 YYREEE (reference sequence). Deletions cut 0 bases from V and 0 bases from J, with 8 bases between. This CDR3 is built from 15 residues. CDR3 DNA sequence: TGTGCCAGCAGCTTGGATCGGGGTAGCACAGATACGCAGTATTTT. Protein sequence: CASSLDRGSTDTQYF.

V gene TRBV5-1 combines with J gene TRBJ2-3, with a weak D call TRBD2 (7 bases). Germline V CDR1 and CDR2: SGHRS, YFSETQ. This CDR3 contains 14 residues. The germline V and J ends were trimmed by 4 bases and 4 bases, with 13 bases remaining between them. The CDR3 spells CASSMGGPADTQYF. The CDR3, as DNA: TGCGCCAGCAGCATGGGGGGGCCGGCAGATACGCAGTATTTT.

This clonotype was counted only a few times. J is TRBJ1-4 and V is TRBV3-1, with a weak D call TRBD1 (5 bases). Trimming left V 0 bases short and J 5 bases short, with 13 bases between. Germline CDR1 reads LGHDT; CDR2 reads YNNKEL (reference sequence). The CDR3 has 16 amino acids. The CDR3, as DNA: TGTGCCAGCAGCCAAGATCCGGGACCCGTGAATGAAAAACTGTTTTTT. Translated: CASSQDPGPVNEKLFF.

The J gene is TRBJ2-2, the V gene TRBV10-3, with a tentative D call TRBD2 (5 bases). This CDR3 has 15 amino acids. V was cut by 0 bases and J by 3 bases, with 8 bases left in between. Germline V lookup: CDR1 ENHRY, CDR2 SYGVKD. DNA of the CDR3: TGTGCCATCAGTGAGTCCCAGGACTACACCGGGGAGCTGTTTTTT. Encoded protein: CAISESQDYTGELFF.

The J gene is TRBJ2-7, the V gene TRBV5-1, with a possible D match to TRBD2 (6 bases). Trimming took off 3 bases at V and 1 base at J, with 17 bases between the two ends. The length of the CDR3 is 16 residues. Germline CDR1 reads SGHRS; CDR2 reads YFSETQ. CDR3 protein: CASSSRRDTGSYEQYF. The CDR3 coding sequence is TGCGCCAGCAGCTCCCGGAGGGATACCGGGTCCTACGAGCAGTACTTC. Full variable domain (outside the CDR3, taken from reference TRBV5-1 and TRBJ2-7): KAGVTQTPRYLIKTRGQQVTLSCSPISGHRSVSWYQQTPGQGLQFLFEYFSETQRNKGNFPGRFSGRQFSNSRSEMNVSTLELGDSALYLCASSSRRDTGSYEQYFGPGTRLTVT.

The chain has TRBV29-1 and TRBJ1-2, with D unresolved. Germline V gene sequence: CDR1 SQVTM, CDR2 ANQGSEA. This CDR3 contains 13 residues. V shed 3 bases and J shed 4 bases, with 12 bases lying between them. In nucleotides, the CDR3 is TGCAGCGTTGAGGGCCCGGAGACCTATGGCTACACCTTC. This gives the protein CSVEGPETYGYTF.

This clonotype turned up a few times. The rearrangement uses TRBV27 and TRBJ1-6; D is possibly TRBD1 (5 bases). The CDR3 runs to 15 residues. Germline V gene sequence: CDR1 MNHEY, CDR2 SMNVEV (reference sequence). V lost 5 bases and J lost 6, with 14 bases in between. As DNA, the CDR3 is TGTGCCAGCAGTCCGTCGGGACGGTTTAATTCACCCCTCCACTTT. It encodes CASSPSGRFNSPLHF.

Only a few counts were recorded for this clonotype. The V gene is TRBV20-1, the J gene TRBJ1-1; no reliable D call. Germline CDR1 is DFQATT and CDR2 is SNEGSKA (reference sequence). Trimming cost V 5 bases and J 3 bases, with 10 bases left between them. This CDR3 has 12 amino acids. The CDR3 nucleotides are TGCAGTGCTGCCCCTGGGGACACTGAAGCTTTCTTT. Its translation: CSAAPGDTEAFF.

The chain joins TRBV27 to TRBJ2-4; D gene uncertain. Germline values: CDR1 MNHEY, CDR2 SMNVEV (reference sequence). Trimming left V 4 bases short and J 0 bases short, with 4 bases between. The CDR3 has 13 amino acids. CDR3 DNA: TGTGCCAGCAGTTCTACAGCCAAAAACATTCAGTACTTC. The encoded protein is CASSSTAKNIQYF.

This clonotype was counted at least ten times. V gene TRBV7-9 combines with J gene TRBJ2-5, with D possibly TRBD2 on 6 matching bases. The germline CDR1 and CDR2 sequences are SEHNR and FQNEAQ (reference sequence). CDR3 size: 18 residues. V lost 5 bases, J lost 4 bases, and 26 bases lay in between. The CDR3 region is CASSTRDSFLFGSETQYF. DNA of the CDR3: TGTGCCAGCAGCACCCGGGACTCCTTTCTTTTCGGTTCAGAGACCCAGTACTTC.

The rearrangement joins TRBV28 to TRBJ2-7; 8 bases match TRBD1. The CDR3 runs to 15 residues. Per the germline V gene, CDR1 is MDHEN and CDR2 is SYDVKM. With V trimmed by 4 bases and J by 2 bases, 7 bases remained unmatched. In DNA, the CDR3 is TGTGCCAGCAGTTCACCGCGACAGGGGCCCTACGAGCAGTACTTC. The encoded protein is CASSSPRQGPYEQYF.